The 25 T cell receptor beta chains presented below share a single source sample, sequenced in a study of blood T cell repertoires in COVID-19. TCRdb's table, derived via immunoSEQ multiplex PCR, lists solely in-frame clones and lacks some. The profile covers fewer than 200,000 clones, with around 79% appearing a single time and roughly 28% taken by the ten largest. Sequencing input: peripheral blood. These receptors all stem from a woman aged 70-85 years with acute or convalescent COVID-19.

This clone is a singleton in its sample. A junction end diverges from the germline sequence, so it may reflect a read error. This sample also contains other DNA sequences that code for the same CDR3. The chain carries TRBV2 and TRBJ1-2; TRBD1 might be the D (6 bases). CDR3 length: 12 amino acids. Germline assignment: CDR1 SNHLY and CDR2 FYNNEI. The CDR3 nucleotides are TGCGCCAGCAGTAGGGACATAGGGGGCTACACCTTC. It yields the protein CASSRDIGGYTF.

The chain has TRBV19 and TRBJ2-2; 10 nucleotides agree with TRBD2. Germline V gene lookup returns CDR1 LNHDA and CDR2 SQIVND (reference sequence). V was clipped by 10 bases and J by 5 bases; unmatched bases: 7. The CDR3 is 14 residues long. The CDR3 coding sequence is TGTGCCACTCAGAATAGCGGGAGGACCGGGGAGCTGTTTTTT. It codes for CATQNSGRTGELFF. The complete variable domain, with remaining parts taken from reference TRBV19 and TRBJ2-2, reads DGGITQSPKYLFRKEGQNVTLSCEQNLNHDAMYWYRQDPGQGLRLIYYSQIVNDFQKGDIAEGYSVSREKKESFPLTVTSAQKNPTAFYLCATQNSGRTGELFFGEGSRLTVL.

In DNA, the CDR3 is TGTGCCAGCAGCTTAGATCGTCCCTACGAGCAGTACTTC. Translating it yields CASSLDRPYEQYF. V is TRBV7-6 and J is TRBJ2-7; D is uncertain. Germline values: CDR1 SGHVS, CDR2 FNYEAQ. CDR3 length equals 13 residues. With 1 base removed from V and 2 bases from J, the gap between germline ends came to 6 bases.

The chain carries TRBV19 and TRBJ2-7, with 8 bases fitting TRBD2. V lost 3 bases, J lost 3 bases, and 7 bases stayed unmatched. The germline gives CDR1 LNHDA, CDR2 SQIVND (reference sequence). The CDR3 is 15 amino acids. CDR3 DNA sequence: TGTGCCAGTAGTATGGGAGCGGGAGAGATCTACGAGCAGTACTTC. Its translation is CASSMGAGEIYEQYF.

The V gene is TRBV21-1, the J gene TRBJ2-1; TRBD2 is the table's D call, not checked against the DNA. TRBV21-1 is classified as a pseudogene. CDR3 length equals 16 residues. CDR3 bases: TGTGCCAGCAGCAAAAAGATTAGCGGTTACTACAATGAGCAGTTCTTC. Its translation: CASSKKISGYYNEQFF.

The rearrangement joins TRBV5-1 to TRBJ1-3, with 9 nucleotides matching TRBD1. The CDR3 covers 16 residues. CDR1 is SGHRS, CDR2 YFSETQ, per germline. The J segment lost 3 bases and the V segment lost 0 bases, leaving 4 bases of the junction unmatched. The CDR3 DNA reads TGCGCCAGCAGCTTGGCGGGGACAGGGTATGGAAACACCATATATTTT. Translation: CASSLAGTGYGNTIYF.

This sequence joins TRBV12-3 or TRBV12-4 and TRBJ2-2; D remains unclear. CDR3 size: 13 residues. Trimming stripped 4 bases from V and 8 bases from J, with 11 bases between. DNA for the CDR3: TGTGCCAGCAGTTCGTCGAATAGTGGGGAGCTGTTTTTT. This encodes CASSSSNSGELFF.

This chain joins TRBV21-1 and TRBJ1-2; the listed D gene, TRBD1, was not tested against the DNA. TRBV21-1 represents a pseudogene. The CDR3 covers 14 residues. CDR3 sequence: CASSKEVGGYGYTF. The CDR3 DNA reads as TGTGCCAGCAGCAAAGAGGTAGGGGGCTATGGCTACACCTTC.

This sequence joins TRBV30 and TRBJ1-6; D is possibly TRBD1 (6 bases). The germline V gene has CDR1 GTSNPN and CDR2 SVGIG (reference sequence). This CDR3 region has 12 residues. Trimming took off 2 bases at V and 8 bases at J, with 7 bases between the two ends. CDR3 protein: CAWSWTDSPLHF. CDR3 sequence (DNA): TGTGCCTGGAGTTGGACAGATTCACCCCTCCACTTT. Complete variable domain (other parts from reference TRBV30 and TRBJ1-6): SQTIHQWPATLVQPVGSPLSLECTVEGTSNPNLYWYRQAAGRGLQLLFYSVGIGQISSEVPQNLSASRPQDRQFILSSKKLLLSDSGFYLCAWSWTDSPLHFGNGTRLTVT.

The DNA for the CDR3 is TGTGCCAGCGACGGACAGAACACCGGGGAGCTGTTTTTT. It translates to CASDGQNTGELFF. The chain couples TRBV12-3 or TRBV12-4 to TRBJ2-2, with D possibly being TRBD1 (5 bases). Trimming removed 8 bases from V and 1 base from J, with 8 bases in between. The CDR3 sequence is 13 residues long.

V and J are TRBV6-1 and TRBJ2-7; 9 positions agree with TRBD2. In germline, CDR1 is MNHNS, CDR2 SASEGT. After removal of 2 bases from V and 5 bases from J, the junction contained 10 bases not matched to a gene. The length of the CDR3 is 16 residues. The CDR3 DNA sequence: TGTGCCAGCAGTGAATGGGTTAGCGGGAGTTGGGACGAGCAGTACTTC. As protein: CASSEWVSGSWDEQYF.

This chain joins TRBV5-6 and TRBJ2-7; D unresolved. Germline V CDR1 and CDR2: SGHDT, YYEEEE. The CDR3 covers 15 residues. V was shortened by 1 base and J by 3 bases, with 14 bases between the two germline ends. CDR3 nucleotides: TGTGCCAGCAGCTTGTCGGGTCGGAGAGGCTACGAGCAGTACTTC. Encoded protein: CASSLSGRRGYEQYF.

This clone was picked up one time. The V and J genes are TRBV7-2 and TRBJ2-1, with a tentative D call TRBD2 (6 bases). In germline, CDR1 is SGHTA, CDR2 FQGNSA. The CDR3 runs to 15 residues. Trimming took off 1 base at V and 3 bases at J, with 10 bases between the two ends. The CDR3 region is CASSLVGSGYNEQFF. CDR3 nucleotide sequence: TGTGCCAGCAGCTTAGTCGGTAGCGGCTACAATGAGCAGTTCTTC.

The rearrangement joins TRBV10-3 to TRBJ1-2, with D possibly TRBD1 on 5 matching bases. The CDR3 has 15 residues. CDR1 and CDR2 from the germline V gene are ENHRY and SYGVKD. V dropped 6 bases and J dropped 3 bases, with 17 bases sitting between them. Here the CDR3 reads CAIRDPREGHYGYTF. Here the CDR3 DNA reads TGTGCCATCAGAGACCCCAGGGAGGGCCACTATGGCTACACCTTC.

The chain couples TRBV6-5 to TRBJ2-7, with 12 bases lining up with TRBD1. The CDR3 length is 14 residues. Unmatched junction bases numbered 6, after V lost 9 bases and J lost 3 bases. Per the germline V gene, CDR1 is MNHEY and CDR2 is SVGAGI. CDR3 coding DNA: TGTGCCAGTCGCCGGGACAGGGGGCACTACGAGCAGTACTTC. It codes for CASRRDRGHYEQYF.

The V gene is TRBV5-4, the J gene TRBJ2-5; 12 nucleotides line up with TRBD2. J was trimmed by 1 base and V by 0 bases; bases with no gene match: 1. Per germline, CDR1 SGHNT and CDR2 YYREEE (reference sequence). The CDR3 is 16 residues long. DNA for the CDR3: TGTGCCAGCAGCTTGGAACTAGCGGGAGGCCAAGAGACCCAGTACTTC. It is translated as CASSLELAGGQETQYF.

The V call is TRBV5-4, the J call TRBJ2-7; 13 bases match TRBD2. V gave up 4 bases and J gave up 6 bases; unmatched junction bases: 7. CDR1 and CDR2 from the germline V gene are SGHNT and YYREEE (reference sequence). The length of the CDR3 is 15 residues. CDR3 sequence (DNA): TGTGCCAGCAGCCAAGGGACTAGCGGGATCATCGAGCAGTACTTC. Protein product: CASSQGTSGIIEQYF. The full variable domain, with the rest looked up from reference TRBV5-4 and TRBJ2-7, is ETGVTQSPTHLIKTRGQQVTLRCSSQSGHNTVSWYQQALGQGPQFIFQYYREEENGRGNFPPRFSGLQFPNYSSELNVNALELDDSALYLCASSQGTSGIIEQYFGPGTRLTVT.

The J gene is TRBJ2-7, the V gene TRBV29-1, with TRBD1 identical over 8 bases. Germline assignment: CDR1 SQVTM and CDR2 ANQGSEA. The CDR3 spans 13 residues. After removal of 2 bases from V and 4 bases from J, the junction contained 4 bases not matched to a gene. The CDR3 DNA reads as TGCAGCGTTGAACAGGGGGCAAGGTACGAGCAGTACTTC. Encoded protein: CSVEQGARYEQYF.

V usage is TRBV7-2 and J usage is TRBJ2-7; D is unclear. V lost 1 base, J lost 1 base, and 8 bases lay in between. This CDR3 region has 14 residues. Germline CDR1 is SGHTA and CDR2 is FQGNSA. CDR3 protein: CASSLETVSYEQYF. The DNA of the CDR3 is TGTGCCAGCAGCTTAGAAACGGTTTCCTACGAGCAGTACTTC.

This clone was picked up a small number of times. This chain links TRBV3-1 (or the pseudogene TRBV3-2) with TRBJ1-6, with 9 bases that match TRBD1. The length of the CDR3 is 15 residues. Losses at the gene ends were 4 bases for V and 10 bases for J; bases not matched to a gene: 8. The germline V gene encodes CDR1 LGHDT and CDR2 YNNKEL (reference sequence). The CDR3, as DNA: TGTGCCAGCAGCCCGGGACAGGGAGATTACTCACCCCTCCACTTT. Its translation is CASSPGQGDYSPLHF.

The V gene is TRBV18, the J gene TRBJ2-7, with 7 positions matching TRBD2. This CDR3 is 15 amino acids long. Trimming at V came to 2 bases and at J to 1 base, leaving 5 bases not matched to a gene. Germline V CDR1 and CDR2: KGHSH, LQKENI. CDR3 DNA: TGTGCCAGCTCACCAGGCGGGAGCGATTCCTACGAGCAGTACTTC. It yields the protein CASSPGGSDSYEQYF.

The gene calls are TRBV3-1 (or the pseudogene TRBV3-2) and TRBJ2-5, with 7 bases matching TRBD2. CDR3 length: 16 residues. The trim removed 1 base at V and 4 bases at J, leaving 9 bases unmatched. Germline V CDR1 and CDR2: LGHDT, YNNKEL (reference sequence). The CDR3 sequence is CASSQGLARLGETQYF. CDR3 DNA sequence: TGTGCCAGCAGCCAAGGACTAGCTAGATTAGGAGAGACCCAGTACTTC.

This chain uses TRBV7-3 with TRBJ2-7; TRBD1 matches at 10 bases. Trimming at V came to 2 bases and at J to 5 bases, leaving 6 bases not matched to a gene. The CDR3 contains 15 residues. Germline assignment: CDR1 SGHTA and CDR2 FQGTGA. DNA of the CDR3: TGTGCCAGCAGCTTAGGGGGGACAGGGGCCCACGAGCAGTACTTC. Amino acids: CASSLGGTGAHEQYF.

The J gene is TRBJ1-4, the V gene TRBV27; D not certain. This CDR3 spans 12 amino acids. Germline V CDR1 and CDR2: MNHEY, SMNVEV (reference sequence). The V gene lost 4 bases and the J gene lost 7 bases, with 7 bases spanning the gap. CDR3 bases: TGTGCCAGCAGTTCTATTGGTGAAAAACTGTTTTTT. Protein sequence: CASSSIGEKLFF.

This clone showed up just a few times. V usage is TRBV5-1 and J usage is TRBJ1-1, with 8 bases matching TRBD1. This CDR3 region has 17 residues. The ends lost 1 base at V and 1 base at J; junction bases unmatched: 9. Germline lookup yields CDR1 SGHRS and CDR2 YFSETQ. The CDR3: CASSLSSMGQANTEAFF. The CDR3 DNA sequence: TGCGCCAGCAGCTTGTCGAGCATGGGACAGGCGAACACTGAAGCTTTCTTT.